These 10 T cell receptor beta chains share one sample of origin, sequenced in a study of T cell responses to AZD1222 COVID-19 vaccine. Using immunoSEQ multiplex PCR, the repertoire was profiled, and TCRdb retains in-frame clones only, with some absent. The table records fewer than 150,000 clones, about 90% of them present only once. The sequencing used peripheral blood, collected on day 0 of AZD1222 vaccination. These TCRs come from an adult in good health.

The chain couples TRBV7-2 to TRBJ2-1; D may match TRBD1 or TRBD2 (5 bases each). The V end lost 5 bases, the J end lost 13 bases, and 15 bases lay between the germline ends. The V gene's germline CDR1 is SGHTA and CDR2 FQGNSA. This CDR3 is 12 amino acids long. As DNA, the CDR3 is TGTGCCAGCAGCCTACTGGGACGCGAACAGTTCTTC. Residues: CASSLLGREQFF.

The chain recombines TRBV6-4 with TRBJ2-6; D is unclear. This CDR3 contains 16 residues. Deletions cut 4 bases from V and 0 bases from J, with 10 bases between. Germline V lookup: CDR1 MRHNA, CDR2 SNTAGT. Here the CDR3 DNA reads TGTGCCAGCAGTGCAGGCGACGGCTCTGGGGCCAACGTCCTGACTTTC. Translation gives CASSAGDGSGANVLTF.

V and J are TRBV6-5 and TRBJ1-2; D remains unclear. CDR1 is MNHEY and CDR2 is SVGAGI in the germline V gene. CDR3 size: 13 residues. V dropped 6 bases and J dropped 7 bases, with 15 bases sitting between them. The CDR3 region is CASRSIFGIGYTF. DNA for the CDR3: TGTGCCAGCAGATCGATTTTCGGTATTGGCTACACCTTC.

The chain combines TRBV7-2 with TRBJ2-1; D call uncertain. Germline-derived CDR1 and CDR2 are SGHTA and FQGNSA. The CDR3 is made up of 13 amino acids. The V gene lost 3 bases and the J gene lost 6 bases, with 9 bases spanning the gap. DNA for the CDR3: TGTGCCAGCAGCTTGGGTAGTTTCAATGAGCAGTTCTTC. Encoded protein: CASSLGSFNEQFF.

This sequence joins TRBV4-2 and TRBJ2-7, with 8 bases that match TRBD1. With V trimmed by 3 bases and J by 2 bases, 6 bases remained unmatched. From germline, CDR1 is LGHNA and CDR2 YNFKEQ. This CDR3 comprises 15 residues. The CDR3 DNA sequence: TGTGCCAGCAGCCAGATTCCGGGACAGGCCTACGAGCAGTACTTC. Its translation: CASSQIPGQAYEQYF.

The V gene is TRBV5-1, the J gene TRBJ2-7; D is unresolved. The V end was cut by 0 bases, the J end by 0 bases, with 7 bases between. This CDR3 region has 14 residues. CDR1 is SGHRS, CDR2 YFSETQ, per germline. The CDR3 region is CASSLGPPSYEQYF. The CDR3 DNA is TGCGCCAGCAGCTTGGGCCCGCCCTCCTACGAGCAGTACTTC.

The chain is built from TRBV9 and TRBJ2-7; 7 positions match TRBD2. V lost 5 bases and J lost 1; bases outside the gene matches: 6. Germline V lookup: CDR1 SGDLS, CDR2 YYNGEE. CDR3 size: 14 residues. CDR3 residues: CASSSEAGSYEQYF. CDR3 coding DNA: TGTGCCAGCAGTAGTGAAGCGGGGTCCTACGAGCAGTACTTC.

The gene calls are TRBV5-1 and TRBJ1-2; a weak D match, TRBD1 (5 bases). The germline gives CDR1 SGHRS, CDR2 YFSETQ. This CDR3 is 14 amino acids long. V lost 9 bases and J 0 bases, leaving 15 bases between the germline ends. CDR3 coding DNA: TGCGCCACCCGAGCAGGGTCCTCTAACTATGGCTACACCTTC. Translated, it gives CATRAGSSNYGYTF.

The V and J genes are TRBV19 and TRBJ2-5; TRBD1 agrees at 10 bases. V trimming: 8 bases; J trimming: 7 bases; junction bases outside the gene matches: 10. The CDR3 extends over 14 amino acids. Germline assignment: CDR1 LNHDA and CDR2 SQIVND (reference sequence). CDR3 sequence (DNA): TGTGCCAGTTCGACAGGGGGCGCGATGGGGACCCAGTACTTC. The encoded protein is CASSTGGAMGTQYF.

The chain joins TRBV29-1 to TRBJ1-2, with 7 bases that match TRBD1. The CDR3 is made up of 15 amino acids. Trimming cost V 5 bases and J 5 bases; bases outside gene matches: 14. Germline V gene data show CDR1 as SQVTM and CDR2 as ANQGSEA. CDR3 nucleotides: TGCAGCGTTACATCCTACAGGGGCCCCAGTTATGGCTACACCTTC. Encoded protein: CSVTSYRGPSYGYTF. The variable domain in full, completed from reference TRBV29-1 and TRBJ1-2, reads SAVISQKPSRDICQRGTSLTIQCQVDSQVTMMFWYRQQPGQSLTLIATANQGSEATYESGFVIDKFPISRPNLTFSTLTVSNMSPEDSSIYLCSVTSYRGPSYGYTFGSGTRLTVV.